These T cell receptor beta chains were read from a single sample in a study of blood T cell repertoires in COVID-19. The protocol was immunoSEQ multiplex PCR, while the TCRdb copy is restricted to in-frame clones and leaves out a portion. The sample has a few hundred thousand clones; 70% to 90% are singletons. The sequencing sample was made of PBMCs or T cells enriched from blood (not recorded which). These receptors came from a woman aged 40 to 50 who had recovered from COVID-19. The CDR3 runs from the conserved cysteine through the conserved F or W. Fields, in order: CDR3 DNA, CDR3 protein, D gene, clone size, J gene, V gene. A D gene is named only where the DNA matches it firmly. The size of a clone is reported for some rows only, either as once, few or many, or as a class for expanded clones.

TGTGCCAGCAGCTTGCGGATGACCAGCGGGAGTCGGGGCATTCAGTACTTC	CASSLRMTSGSRGIQYF	TRBD2	NA	TRBJ2-4	TRBV7-2
TGTGCCAGCAGCTTAGCTGGGAGGGTGGGGGTCTCTGGGGCCAACGTCCTGACTTTC	CASSLAGRVGVSGANVLTF	TRBD2	NA	TRBJ2-6	TRBV7-2
TGTGCCACCAGTGACGCCAGGGGCAACGCTGATATCTATGGCTACACCTTC	CATSDARGNADIYGYTF	NA	NA	TRBJ1-2	TRBV24-1
TGTGCCAGCAGCTTTTCGGGACTCACAAATGAGCAGTTCTTC	CASSFSGLTNEQFF	NA	few	TRBJ2-1	TRBV7-8
TGCGCCAGCAGCTTGAGGCAGGATCAAGAGACCCAGTACTTC	CASSLRQDQETQYF	NA	NA	TRBJ2-5	TRBV5-1
TGTGCCACCTCTCGGGACAGGAGCTCCTACGAGCAGTACTTC	CATSRDRSSYEQYF	TRBD1	NA	TRBJ2-7	TRBV27
TGTGCCAGTAGTTCAAACGGGAATAATTCACCCCTCCACTTT	CASSSNGNNSPLHF	NA	few	TRBJ1-6	TRBV19
TGTGCCAGCAGCCCTATACCGGGACAGGGAGTGGGAAACACCATATATTTT	CASSPIPGQGVGNTIYF	TRBD1	NA	TRBJ1-3	TRBV6-2/TRBV6-3
TGTGCCAGCAGAAGCCATTCGGGGGGACTCTATGGCTACACCTTC	CASRSHSGGLYGYTF	NA	NA	TRBJ1-2	TRBV6-5
TGTGCCAGCAGCCCAAGGGGGGGCTATGGCTACACCTTC	CASSPRGGYGYTF	NA	NA	TRBJ1-2	TRBV27
TGTGCCACCAGTTTACAGGGCGATACGCAGTATTTT	CATSLQGDTQYF	NA	NA	TRBJ2-3	TRBV24-1
TGCGCCAGCAGCGAACCGGGGTCCAACACTGAAGCTTTCTTT	CASSEPGSNTEAFF	NA	NA	TRBJ1-1	TRBV4-3
TGTGCCAGCAGTTTATTCGGCCTGGTGGAGGACGAGCAGTACTTC	CASSLFGLVEDEQYF	NA	once	TRBJ2-7	TRBV27
TGTGCCAGCAGCACGGGGACAGGGGAGCTCTACGAGCAGTACTTC	CASSTGTGELYEQYF	TRBD1	NA	TRBJ2-7	TRBV7-2
TGTGCCAGCAGCAAAAGTCCCGGAGGAACTAATGAAAAACTGTTTTTT	CASSKSPGGTNEKLFF	NA	NA	TRBJ1-4	TRBV5-6
TGTGCCACCAGTGATCATCAAGGGGCGGCGGGGGCCAACGTCCTGACTTTC	CATSDHQGAAGANVLTF	NA	NA	TRBJ2-6	TRBV24-1
TGCGCCAGCAGCGCTACCCAGGGAGTGGGGGGTGAAGCTTTCTTT	CASSATQGVGGEAFF	NA	NA	TRBJ1-1	TRBV5-1
TGTGCCAGCAGCTTAGAGTTGAGACAGCTCACAGATACGCAGTATTTT	CASSLELRQLTDTQYF	NA	NA	TRBJ2-3	TRBV7-2
TGTGCCAGCAGTGAAGATAGACAAAATCAGCCCCAGCATTTT	CASSEDRQNQPQHF	NA	NA	TRBJ1-5	TRBV2
TGTGCCAGCAGCTTAGGGGGCGGAATAAACTACGAGCAGTACTTC	CASSLGGGINYEQYF	NA	NA	TRBJ2-7	TRBV7-6
TGTGCCAGCAGCTTAAGCACTAGCGGATCCCTTGAGCAGTTCTTC	CASSLSTSGSLEQFF	TRBD2	NA	TRBJ2-1	TRBV7-3
TGTGCCAGCCAGTCGTGGCGGGAGGTTGGGAGGAATGAGCAGTTCTTC	CASQSWREVGRNEQFF	TRBD2	NA	TRBJ2-1	TRBV27
TGTGCCACCAGCAGAGGTGGACTAGCGGGAGGTGGTAATGAGCAGTTCTTC	CATSRGGLAGGGNEQFF	TRBD2	NA	TRBJ2-1	TRBV15
TGTGCCAGCAGCCACAGGGCAAACTACGAGCAGTACTTC	CASSHRANYEQYF	NA	NA	TRBJ2-7	TRBV27
TGTGCCAGCAGCTTAGGCCTGACCGGGGAGCAGTTCTTC	CASSLGLTGEQFF	NA	NA	TRBJ2-1	TRBV11-3
TGCGCCAGCAGCTTCTTGGGGGACAAGGCCTACGAGCAGTACTTC	CASSFLGDKAYEQYF	NA	NA	TRBJ2-7	TRBV5-1
TGTGCCAGCAGCACCGGCGGGAGTGCAGATACGCAGTATTTT	CASSTGGSADTQYF	TRBD2	few	TRBJ2-3	TRBV5-4
TGTGCCAGCAGTTTGCCGGGGGACAGGGTGACCGAGCAGTACTTC	CASSLPGDRVTEQYF	TRBD1	NA	TRBJ2-7	TRBV28
TGTGCCAGCAGCGTATGGGCGGGCCCCTTGGGGAATGAGCAGTTCTTC	CASSVWAGPLGNEQFF	NA	once	TRBJ2-1	TRBV9
TGTGCCATCAGCCCGACAGGGAAAGATACGCAGTATTTT	CAISPTGKDTQYF	TRBD1	NA	TRBJ2-3	TRBV10-3
TGTGCCAGCAGTGAAGCGTACACAGGGAAGGGGTACGAGCAGTACTTC	CASSEAYTGKGYEQYF	NA	NA	TRBJ2-7	TRBV6-1
TGTGCCAGCAGCTTGGCTAGCGGGATTAATGAGCAGTTCTTC	CASSLASGINEQFF	TRBD2	NA	TRBJ2-1	TRBV7-2
TGTGCCAGCAGCGTCCTAGCGGGAGTGTTGTACAATGAGCAGTTCTTC	CASSVLAGVLYNEQFF	TRBD2	NA	TRBJ2-1	TRBV13
TGTGCCAGCAGCGTCGCGGGAATACCGCGGGGAGAACAGTTCTTC	CASSVAGIPRGEQFF	NA	few	TRBJ2-1	TRBV9